The clone carrying this T cell receptor (beta chain) has only a few counts. Its antigen is currently unknown. Germline V lookup: CDR1 MNHNS, CDR2 SASEGT. After removal of 2 bases from V and 7 bases from J, the junction contained 6 bases not matched to a gene. CDR3 length: 16 residues. The sample comes from a study of T cells in Graves' hyperthyroidism and ophthalmopathy. Study findings and constraints: Blood also carried most thyroid clonotypes expanded above 0.001.

Each person with ophthalmopathy scored at least 3 on the Clinical Activity Score, reached NOSPECS grade 4 or higher, and had been ill under 3 months. TCR beta CDR3 sequences were amplified from RNA transcripts. Using the HTBI primer set, a first-round RT-PCR was run on the TCR CDR3. TCRdb re-called the multiplex PCR reads through MiXCR, storing one row per CDR3 protein. The sample lists a few hundred thousand distinct CDR3 sequences; approximately 15% were seen once. The TCR comes from a woman between 40 and 50 years old with Graves' ophthalmopathy. The chain employs TRBV6-1 and TRBJ1-5; 12 positions match TRBD1. The specimen was blood. CDR3 protein: CASSERDRGPGQPQHF. As DNA, the CDR3 is TGTGCCAGCAGTGAACGGGACAGGGGGCCAGGACAGCCCCAGCATTTT.